These 28 T cell receptor beta chains were all obtained from the same sample, sequenced in a study of T cells in Graves' hyperthyroidism and ophthalmopathy. Researchers amplified the TCR beta CDR3 regions from RNA transcripts. A first-round RT-PCR of the TCR CDR3 used the HTBI primer set. MiXCR, run by TCRdb on the multiplex PCR reads, gives a single entry per CDR3 protein. The table includes under 350,000 distinct CDR3 sequences, 15% to 20% detected once. The specimen was blood. The receptors here all came from a woman in her sixties with Graves' ophthalmopathy.

This clonotype has a count of ten or more. The chain links TRBV5-6 to TRBJ2-7; D not certain. Germline-derived CDR1 and CDR2 are SGHDT and YYEEEE. V gave up 3 bases and J gave up 2 bases, with 9 bases separating them. The CDR3 loop spans 13 amino acids. The CDR3 here is CASSWGRAYEQYF. In DNA, the CDR3 is TGTGCCAGCAGCTGGGGAAGGGCCTACGAGCAGTACTTC. The complete variable domain, with remaining parts taken from reference TRBV5-6 and TRBJ2-7, reads DAGVTQSPTHLIKTRGQQVTLRCSPKSGHDTVSWYQQALGQGPQFIFQYYEEEERQRGNFPDRFSGHQFPNYSSELNVNALLLGDSALYLCASSWGRAYEQYFGPGTRLTVT.

This clonotype has a handful of counts. The chain has TRBV25-1 and TRBJ1-2; TRBD1 might be the D (5 bases). V was pared by 5 bases and J by 6 bases, with 13 bases between. Per germline, CDR1 MGHDK and CDR2 SYGVNS. CDR3 length: 13 amino acids. The CDR3 bases are TGTGCCAGCAGTAGACACGGGGCGGATGGCTACACCTTC. As protein: CASSRHGADGYTF.

This clonotype was observed a few times. V is TRBV20-1 and J is TRBJ1-1; no reliable D call. V was shortened by 6 bases and J by 3 bases, with 17 bases between the two germline ends. The CDR3 length is 14 residues. The germline V gene has CDR1 DFQATT and CDR2 SNEGSKA (reference sequence). CDR3 sequence (DNA): TGCAGTGCCCTTAGGCCGGGTATGTACACTGAAGCTTTCTTT. Residues: CSALRPGMYTEAFF.

This clonotype was seen at least ten times. This chain joins TRBV12-3 or TRBV12-4 and TRBJ2-7; D gene uncertain. V shed 5 bases and J shed 3 bases, with 20 bases lying between them. The CDR3 has 16 amino acids. Here the CDR3 reads CASSPPRRLSFYEQYF. The CDR3 DNA reads TGTGCCAGCAGTCCACCCCGAAGATTGTCCTTCTACGAGCAGTACTTC.

Ten or more counts support this clonotype. V and J are TRBV7-9 and TRBJ2-7; D gene unclear. Per the germline V gene, CDR1 is SEHNR and CDR2 is FQNEAQ (reference sequence). The CDR3 runs 14 residues. Trimming took 2 bases from V and 0 from J, leaving 8 bases between them. CDR3 nucleotide sequence: TGTGCCAGCAGCTTATTAGCCCACTCCTACGAGCAGTACTTC. Translated: CASSLLAHSYEQYF.

This clonotype turned up a few times. The chain carries TRBV7-6 and TRBJ1-1; possible D gene TRBD1, 5 bases. The germline CDR1 and CDR2 sequences are SGHVS and FNYEAQ. The CDR3 spans 16 residues. Between the trimmed V and J ends, which lost 2 bases and 0 bases, there was a span of 13 bases. The CDR3 loop reads CASSLSPGRVNTEAFF. CDR3 bases: TGTGCCAGCAGCTTAAGTCCAGGGAGGGTGAACACTGAAGCTTTCTTT.

This clonotype was observed many times. The chain recombines TRBV11-2 with TRBJ2-5; a weak D match, TRBD2 (5 bases). V was trimmed by 8 bases and J by 3 bases, leaving 13 bases between them. CDR1 and CDR2 from the germline V gene are SGHAT and FQNNGV. This CDR3 is built from 13 residues. The CDR3 nucleotides read TGTGCCAGCGGCCGCCGAGCGGAAGAGACCCAGTACTTC. It translates to CASGRRAEETQYF. The full variable domain, its missing parts supplied by reference TRBV11-2 and TRBJ2-5, is EAGVAQSPRYKIIEKRQSVAFWCNPISGHATLYWYQQILGQGPKLLIQFQNNGVVDDSQLPKDRFSAERLKGVDSTLKIQPAKLEDSAVYLCASGRRAEETQYFGPGTRLLVL.

This clonotype turned up a few times. This rearrangement joins TRBV7-9 to TRBJ1-4; 7 bases match TRBD1. Germline CDR1 and CDR2: SEHNR and FQNEAQ (reference sequence). The CDR3 sequence is 14 residues long. V trimming: 5 bases; J trimming: 7 bases; junction bases outside the gene matches: 7. This CDR3 reads CASSPGQRGEKLFF. DNA of the CDR3: TGTGCCAGCAGCCCGGGACAGAGGGGTGAAAAACTGTTTTTT.

This clonotype was seen repeatedly, ten times or more. CDR3 in amino acids: CSARRRGDEQFF. DNA for the CDR3: TGCAGTGCTAGGAGGCGAGGCGATGAGCAGTTCTTC. The rearrangement uses TRBV20-1 and TRBJ2-1; D not resolved. V lost 3 bases to trimming and J lost 8 bases, with 11 bases between them. Germline V lookup: CDR1 DFQATT, CDR2 SNEGSKA (reference sequence). The CDR3 is made up of 12 amino acids.

The sample holds many counts of this clonotype. The chain employs TRBV4-2 and TRBJ2-5, with TRBD2 matching 11 bases. This CDR3 is 15 amino acids long. V gave up 4 bases and J gave up 1 base; unmatched junction bases: 2. Looked up from germline, CDR1 is LGHNA and CDR2 is YNFKEQ. As DNA, the CDR3 is TGTGCCAGCAGCCCCGGGACTAGCGGCCAAGAGACCCAGTACTTC. This sequence encodes CASSPGTSGQETQYF.

The table lists this clonotype with a few counts. The chain has TRBV7-9 and TRBJ1-1; D is perhaps TRBD1 (6 bases). V was cut by 2 bases and J by 7 bases, with 8 bases left in between. Germline lookup yields CDR1 SEHNR and CDR2 FQNEAQ (reference sequence). This CDR3 has 12 residues. The CDR3 region is CASSLTGREAFF. Here the CDR3 DNA reads TGTGCCAGCAGCTTAACAGGGCGTGAAGCTTTCTTT.

This clonotype was seen repeatedly, ten times or more. This rearrangement joins TRBV18 to TRBJ1-5; 8 bases are shared with TRBD1. The CDR3 contains 14 residues. From germline, CDR1 is KGHSH and CDR2 LQKENI. V lost 6 bases, J lost 7 bases, and 8 bases stayed unmatched. The CDR3 nucleotides are TGTGCCAGCTCCTCTGCAGGGGGCGACCAGCCCCAGCATTTT. Protein: CASSSAGGDQPQHF. The variable domain in full, completed from reference TRBV18 and TRBJ1-5, reads NAGVMQNPRHLVRRRGQEARLRCSPMKGHSHVYWYRQLPEEGLKFMVYLQKENIIDESGMPKERFSAEFPKEGPSILRIQQVVRGDSAAYFCASSSAGGDQPQHFGDGTRLSIL.

This clonotype showed up many times. The chain combines TRBV7-2 with TRBJ2-3; D may be TRBD2 (7 bases). Germline V lookup: CDR1 SGHTA, CDR2 FQGNSA. The CDR3 has 15 amino acids. V gave up 1 base and J gave up 3 bases, with 11 bases separating them. The CDR3 region has the DNA TGTGCCAGCAGCTTAGGGGGGCGGGAGACAGATACGCAGTATTTT. Translated: CASSLGGRETDTQYF.

Many counts were recorded for this clonotype. The V and J genes are TRBV20-1 and TRBJ2-3, with 7 nucleotides matching TRBD2. V lost 5 bases, J lost 5 bases, and 4 bases stayed unmatched. Germline V gene lookup returns CDR1 DFQATT and CDR2 SNEGSKA (reference sequence). This CDR3 region has 12 residues. CDR3 nucleotide sequence: TGCAGTGCTGGACTAGTACAAGATACGCAGTATTTT. The encoded protein is CSAGLVQDTQYF.

The sample holds many counts of this clonotype. V gene TRBV29-1 combines with J gene TRBJ2-1, with D unresolved. Germline V gene lookup returns CDR1 SQVTM and CDR2 ANQGSEA. The germline V and J ends were trimmed by 4 bases and 3 bases, with 16 bases remaining between them. The CDR3 length is 15 residues. CDR3 coding DNA: TGCAGCGTTGTTGGTGTGTATAAGATCTACAATGAGCAGTTCTTC. Translated: CSVVGVYKIYNEQFF.

This clonotype came up many times. This chain joins TRBV7-9 and TRBJ1-1; D call uncertain. Germline CDR1 is SEHNR and CDR2 is FQNEAQ (reference sequence). V lost 5 bases, J lost 1 base, and 5 bases lay in between. The CDR3 sequence is 12 residues long. CDR3 DNA: TGTGCCAGCAGCAACCAGAACACTGAAGCTTTCTTT. This encodes CASSNQNTEAFF.

This clonotype has a count of ten or more. This chain joins TRBV7-9 and TRBJ2-3; TRBD2 aligns across 10 bases. CDR1 and CDR2 from the germline V gene are SEHNR and FQNEAQ (reference sequence). After removal of 5 bases from V and 7 bases from J, the junction contained 12 bases not matched to a gene. This CDR3 comprises 16 residues. The CDR3 loop is CASSAESSGRGNTQYF. The CDR3 coding sequence is TGTGCCAGCAGCGCGGAATCTAGCGGGAGAGGAAATACGCAGTATTTT.

The chain recombines TRBV27 with TRBJ2-3; D not resolved. This CDR3 region has 16 residues. The V end lost 2 bases, the J end lost 0 bases, and 12 bases lay between the germline ends. Looked up from germline, CDR1 is MNHEY and CDR2 is SMNVEV (reference sequence). The CDR3 bases are TGTGCCAGCAGTTTAACTCAGATACCTAGCACAGATACGCAGTATTTT. This gives the protein CASSLTQIPSTDTQYF.

This clonotype was observed at least ten times. This sequence joins TRBV12-3 or TRBV12-4 and TRBJ2-2, with D possibly matching TRBD1 (6 bases). The CDR3 runs to 13 residues. The V and J ends lost 6 bases and 5 bases respectively, with 10 bases between them. Here the CDR3 reads CASSPTGTGELFF. DNA of the CDR3: TGTGCCAGCAGCCCCACAGGGACCGGGGAGCTGTTTTTT.

The table lists this clonotype with many counts. This chain links TRBV7-3 with TRBJ2-1, with a tentative D call TRBD2 (6 bases). The ends were cut back, 5 bases at V and 2 bases at J, with 13 bases in the middle. The CDR3 consists of 15 residues. CDR1 is SGHTA and CDR2 is FQGTGA in the germline V gene. CDR3 nucleotides: TGTGCCAGCAGCCCCGGAGGGGCCGCCTACAATGAGCAGTTCTTC. Protein sequence: CASSPGGAAYNEQFF.

This clonotype showed up many times. The V and J genes are TRBV6-2 or TRBV6-3 and TRBJ1-1; D ambiguous. The CDR3 length is 13 residues. The V gene's germline CDR1 is MNHEY and CDR2 SVGEGT. V lost 2 bases and J lost 5, with 9 bases in between. The CDR3: CASSYTSATEAFF. The CDR3 region has the DNA TGTGCCAGCAGTTACACTTCGGCTACTGAAGCTTTCTTT.

This clonotype appeared many times. The gene calls are TRBV6-1 and TRBJ2-2; weak D call: TRBD2 (7 bases). From germline, CDR1 is MNHNS and CDR2 SASEGT. The V end was cut by 5 bases, the J end by 4 bases, with 23 bases between. The CDR3 is 18 amino acids. This CDR3 reads CASSFLPPGRGVTGELFF. Here the CDR3 DNA reads TGTGCCAGCAGTTTCCTCCCTCCTGGGAGGGGGGTCACCGGGGAGCTGTTTTTT.

There are many counts of this clonotype. V is TRBV2 and J is TRBJ1-2, with 9 bases lining up with TRBD1. V dropped 6 bases and J dropped 7; count of bases not matched to a gene: 6. This CDR3 contains 13 residues. Germline lookup yields CDR1 SNHLY and CDR2 FYNNEI. CDR3 residues: CASSVQGARGYTF. CDR3 coding DNA: TGTGCCAGCAGCGTACAGGGGGCGCGTGGCTACACCTTC.

The V call is TRBV4-1, the J call TRBJ2-5, with 7 bases that match TRBD1. From germline, CDR1 is MGHRA and CDR2 YSYEKL. The CDR3 has 16 amino acids. J gave up 4 bases and V 2 bases, and 10 bases lay outside the gene matches. The CDR3 nucleotides read TGCGCCAGCAGCCAAACGACAGGGAAGCGTGGAGAGACCCAGTACTTC. Its protein product is CASSQTTGKRGETQYF.

This clonotype appeared many times. V gene TRBV6-2 or TRBV6-3 combines with J gene TRBJ2-7; possible D gene TRBD2, 6 bases. The germline gives CDR1 MNHEY, CDR2 SVGEGT. The ends were cut back, 5 bases at V and 0 bases at J, with 11 bases in the middle. The CDR3 loop spans 14 amino acids. CDR3 sequence (DNA): TGTGCCAGCAGTCAGCGGGCTGGCTCCTACGAGCAGTACTTC. Encoded protein: CASSQRAGSYEQYF.

This clonotype showed up many times. The CDR3 is CASSTTVSGRGEQFF. CDR3 bases: TGTGCCAGCAGCACTACGGTCAGCGGGAGAGGTGAGCAGTTCTTC. This sequence joins TRBV27 and TRBJ2-1; 8 bases fit TRBD2. V gave up 6 bases and J gave up 9 bases; unmatched junction bases: 13. CDR3 size: 15 residues. The germline CDR1 and CDR2 sequences are MNHEY and SMNVEV (reference sequence).

Concerning this clonotype: One end of the junction fails to match germline, which may point to a read error. V usage is TRBV12-3 or TRBV12-4 and J usage is TRBJ2-1, with D hard to call. The CDR3 consists of 14 residues. The CDR3 reads CVSSFSSSYNEQFF. The CDR3 DNA sequence: TGTGTCAGCAGTTTCTCGTCCTCCTACAATGAGCAGTTCTTC.

The chain carries TRBV7-2 and TRBJ2-2, with 14 bases identical to TRBD2. The CDR3 sequence is 16 residues long. Trimming cost V 2 bases and J 9 bases; bases outside gene matches: 5. CDR1 and CDR2 (germline): SGHTA, FQGNSA. CDR3 residues: CASSLKTSGRARELFF. The CDR3 DNA reads TGTGCCAGCAGCTTAAAGACTAGCGGGAGGGCCCGGGAGCTGTTTTTT.